Sequencing of this TCR beta chain was carried out in a study of T cells in Graves' hyperthyroidism and ophthalmopathy. RNA transcripts provided the source from which TCR beta CDR3 regions were amplified. HTBI primers were the set used in a first-round RT-PCR of the TCR CDR3. TCRdb called the multiplex PCR reads again in MiXCR, with one record for every CDR3 protein. There are hundreds of thousands of distinct CDR3 sequences in the sample; about 15% occur only once, and roughly a tenth lies in the top ten. CDR1 DFQATT and CDR2 SNEGSKA come from the germline V gene (reference sequence). V trimming: 5 bases; J trimming: 7 bases; junction bases outside the gene matches: 10. This CDR3 is built from 14 residues.

This receptor was taken from a woman aged 18-29 years with Graves' hyperthyroidism. The gene calls are TRBV20-1 and TRBJ2-1; TRBD1 agrees at 8 bases. Sample: blood. The CDR3 reads CSAGRGRLLNEQFF. CDR3 in DNA: TGCAGTGCTGGCAGGGGGCGTTTGTTGAATGAGCAGTTCTTC.